This T cell receptor (beta chain) was recorded in a study of multiple sclerosis patients with progressive multifocal leukoencephalopathy. The study's findings and limits: Whether JC virus or general immunocompromise explains the findings remained unclear.

There are 14 residues in the CDR3. Germline trimming cut 7 bases from V and 5 bases from J; bases unmatched to any gene: 4. Germline V CDR1 and CDR2: LNHDA, SQIVND (reference sequence). Time point defined: roughly 12 months of natalizumab therapy. Prior interferon beta treatment was universal, and the PML patients were all female. At 6 months of natalizumab came T1, and at 12 months came T2. Each PCR contained spiked synthetic TR CDR3 controls spanning every V-J pairing. TCRdb's copy holds only in-frame clones and misses some; the assay was immunoSEQ multiplex PCR. The sample includes some 25,000 clones, roughly 90% seen only once; the top ten take around 2%. This clone was counted once. The target antigen is unknown.

The specimen comprised PBMCs, sampled from a patient treated with natalizumab. The sequence was obtained from a man aged 25-45 years with multiple sclerosis. The chain couples TRBV19 to TRBJ1-4; 10 positions agree with TRBD1. CDR3 in amino acids: CASNKGQGNEKLFF. The CDR3 DNA sequence: TGTGCCAGTAATAAGGGACAGGGGAATGAAAAACTGTTTTTT. The full variable domain, in which reference TRBV19 and TRBJ1-4 provide the parts outside the CDR3, is DGGITQSPKYLFRKEGQNVTLSCEQNLNHDAMYWYRQDPGQGLRLIYYSQIVNDFQKGDIAEGYSVSREKKESFPLTVTSAQKNPTAFYLCASNKGQGNEKLFFGSGTQLSVL.